Sequencing of this T cell receptor (beta chain) was carried out in a study of T cells in Graves' hyperthyroidism and ophthalmopathy. V was trimmed by 3 bases and J by 8 bases, leaving 21 bases between them. Germline CDR1 reads SGHRS; CDR2 reads YFSETQ. This CDR3 has 17 amino acids. TCR beta CDR3 regions were amplified from RNA transcripts. A set of HTBI primers served as the primers for a first-round RT-PCR of the TCR CDR3. TCRdb re-called the multiplex PCR reads through MiXCR, storing one row per CDR3 protein. This sample has under 400,000 distinct CDR3 sequences, with approximately 16% found just once. Clinical symptoms, serum thyroxine, TRAb, thyroid ultrasound and orbital computed tomography established diagnosis. This clonotype came up a few times. Its target is not known. Whole-study results and caveats: From stable hyperthyroidism, ophthalmopathy was set apart by a 13 V-J model.

Sequencing was performed on blood. The sequence was obtained from a young man with Graves' hyperthyroidism. This chain joins TRBV5-1 and TRBJ1-6; maybe TRBD1 (6 bases). CDR3 sequence reads: CASSSSLTGTPYSPLHF. The CDR3 DNA follows: TGCGCCAGCAGCTCCTCTCTTACTGGGACACCTTATTCACCCCTCCACTTT.